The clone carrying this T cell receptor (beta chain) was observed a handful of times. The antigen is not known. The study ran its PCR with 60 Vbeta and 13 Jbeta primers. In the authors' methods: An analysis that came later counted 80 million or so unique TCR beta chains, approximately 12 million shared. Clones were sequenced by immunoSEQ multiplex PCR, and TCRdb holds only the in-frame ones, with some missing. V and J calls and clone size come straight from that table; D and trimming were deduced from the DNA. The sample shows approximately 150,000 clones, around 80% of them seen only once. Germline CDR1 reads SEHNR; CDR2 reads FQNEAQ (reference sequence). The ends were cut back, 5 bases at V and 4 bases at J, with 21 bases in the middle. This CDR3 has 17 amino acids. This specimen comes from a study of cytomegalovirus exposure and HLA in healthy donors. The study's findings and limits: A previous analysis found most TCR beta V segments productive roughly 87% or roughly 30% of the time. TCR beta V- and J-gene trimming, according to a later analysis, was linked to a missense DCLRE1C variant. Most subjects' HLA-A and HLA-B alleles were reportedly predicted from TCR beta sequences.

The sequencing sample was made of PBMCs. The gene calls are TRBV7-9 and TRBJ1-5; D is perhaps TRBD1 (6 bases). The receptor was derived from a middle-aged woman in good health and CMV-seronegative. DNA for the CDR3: TGTGCCAGCAGCCCCCTACAAGGCGGACAGCTGAATCAGCCCCAGCATTTT. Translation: CASSPLQGGQLNQPQHF.